A single T cell receptor beta chain is shown here with its context. Its antigen has not been determined. No qualities accompany the bases; no much larger clone lies one base away. Libraries were constructed by the immunoSEQ multiplex PCR assay. RNA was extracted from all samples and reverse transcribed into cDNA as template for TCR sequencing. SuperScript III was used for first-strand cDNA synthesis, primed with a 2:1 mix of oligo-dT and random hexamers. A synthetic immune receptor repertoire was used to gauge amplification bias, and whatever bias remained was removed computationally. Per the authors' processing: After raw reads were preprocessed to remove errors, the CDR3 was defined following IMGT conventions as running from the conserved cysteine to phenylalanine. To get clonality, Shannon entropy was normalized by log2 of the number of productive unique TCRs and the result was subtracted from 1. CD4 or CD8 identity of scalp clones was inferred by cross-referencing scalp TCRbeta sequences with sorted blood CD4 and CD8 repertoires. Sourced from immuneACCESS, this table was stored by TCRdb with only in-frame sequences that have V and J called. A share of the clones is absent; for the studies checked, an unresolved V gene accounts for under half, and the remainder has no known explanation. V and J calls plus clone size are reproduced from that table; the DNA served to infer D and trimming. Across this sample there are 110,000 to 150,000 clones, with approximately 50% seen only once. More than 0.95% of the sample rests with the top ten.

These data come from a study of CD8+ T cells in alopecia areata (dated 2018 in TCRdb). As for the study more broadly: Treated patients were enrolled in an open-label pilot trial of oral tofacitinib at 5 to 10 mg twice daily for moderate-to-severe alopecia areata. Tofacitinib was given for 6 to 18 months, followed by 6 months of follow-up off drug to assess delayed response and recurrence. In humans, TCRbeta sequencing was performed on scalp tissue and on sorted CD4+ and CD8+ peripheral blood T cells from healthy controls and from patients with patchy or totalis/universalis alopecia areata. RNA was obtained with the PAXgene miRNA kit for fixed scalp, the miRNeasy kit for PBMCs, and the RNeasy kit for mouse skin. Scalp clonality was compared across normal scalp (n=4), patchy alopecia areata scalp (n=8), and alopecia totalis/universalis scalp (n=8). Biopsies were taken from tofacitinib-treated patients at baseline and at 4 and 24 weeks of treatment, and a later scalp biopsy was taken in several of the tofacitinib-treated patients. To study T cell clonal expansion in alopecia areata, the researchers applied high-throughput TCRbeta sequencing to both the C3H/HeJ mouse model and human patients. TCRbeta CDR3 regions were amplified by immunoSEQ multiplex PCR with 35 Vbeta forward and 13 Jbeta reverse primers. Overall study outcomes, separate from this receptor: Shared TCR sequences between patients were less evident than in mice, which may be partly attributable to HLA diversity in the patient population. Unlike mouse skin, which is dominated by gammadelta T cells, normal human skin has resident alphabeta T cells that are also sequenced, and this complicates analysis of the scalp TCR repertoire. Compared with normal scalp, lesional scalp had higher clonality and more expanded CD8+ clones, particularly in alopecia totalis/universalis, a pattern that suggests antigenic drive.

The time point label corresponds to: baseline before oral tofacitinib. From alopecia areata patients, peripheral blood was collected along with lesional scalp punch biopsies. PBMCs were separated by density centrifugation and stained for CD3, CD4 and CD8, after which CD4+ and CD8+ T cells were sorted on a FACSAria. The germline V gene yields SGHRS for CDR1 and YFSETQ for CDR2. At the junction V is shortened by 4 bases and J by 5 bases; bases outside the gene matches: 4. The CDR3 starts with the cysteine, ends with the phenylalanine, and has 13 residues. The kept DNA is CDR3 alone, 39 bases in frame from the first base.

This TCR was recovered from a human donor with alopecia areata. The sample in question was CD4+ T cells sorted from blood, obtained at week 0. The rearrangement combines TRBV5-1 with TRBJ2-5, and 8 junctional nucleotides match TRBD1. The DNA reads TGCGCCAGCAGCAACAGACAGGGGGAGACCCAGTACTTC. This codes for CASSNRQGETQYF. The reference TRBV5-1 and TRBJ2-5 proteins fill in what lies around the CDR3, so the full variable domain reads KAGVTQTPRYLIKTRGQQVTLSCSPISGHRSVSWYQQTPGQGLQFLFEYFSETQRNKGNFPGRFSGRQFSNSRSEMNVSTLELGDSALYLCASSNRQGETQYFGPGTRLLVL.